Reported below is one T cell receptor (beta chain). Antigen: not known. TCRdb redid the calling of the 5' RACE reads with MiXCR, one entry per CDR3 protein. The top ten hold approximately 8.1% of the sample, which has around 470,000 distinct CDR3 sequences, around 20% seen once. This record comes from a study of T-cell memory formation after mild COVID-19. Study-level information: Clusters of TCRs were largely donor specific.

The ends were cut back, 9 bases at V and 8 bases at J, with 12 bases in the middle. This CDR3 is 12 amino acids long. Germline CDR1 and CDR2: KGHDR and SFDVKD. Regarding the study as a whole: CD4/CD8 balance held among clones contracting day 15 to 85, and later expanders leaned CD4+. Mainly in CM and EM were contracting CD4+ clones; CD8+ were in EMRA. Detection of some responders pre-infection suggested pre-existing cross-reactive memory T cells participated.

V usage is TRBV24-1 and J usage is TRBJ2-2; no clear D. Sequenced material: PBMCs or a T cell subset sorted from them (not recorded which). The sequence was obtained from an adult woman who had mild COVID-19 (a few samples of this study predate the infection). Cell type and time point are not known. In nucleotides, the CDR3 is TGTGCCACCGGGCTATCTAGTGGGGAGCTGTTTTTT. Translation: CATGLSSGELFF.